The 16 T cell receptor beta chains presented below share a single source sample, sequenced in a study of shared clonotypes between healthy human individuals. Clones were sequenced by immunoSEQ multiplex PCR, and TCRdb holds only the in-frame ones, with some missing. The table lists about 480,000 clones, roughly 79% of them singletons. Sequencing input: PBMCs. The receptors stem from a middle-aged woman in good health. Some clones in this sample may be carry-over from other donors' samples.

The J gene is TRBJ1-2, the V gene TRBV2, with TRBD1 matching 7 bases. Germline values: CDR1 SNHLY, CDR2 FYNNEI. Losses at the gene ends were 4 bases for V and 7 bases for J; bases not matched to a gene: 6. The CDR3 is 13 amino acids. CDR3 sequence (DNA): TGTGCCAGCAGTGTGGAGGGGGCCTCTGGCTACACCTTC. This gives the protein CASSVEGASGYTF.

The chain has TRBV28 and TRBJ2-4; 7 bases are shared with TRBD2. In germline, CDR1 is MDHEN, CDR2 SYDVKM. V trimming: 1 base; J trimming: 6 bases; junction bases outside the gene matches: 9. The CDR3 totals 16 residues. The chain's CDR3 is CASSLLGAGYANIQYF. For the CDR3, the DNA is TGTGCCAGCAGTTTATTGGGAGCGGGATATGCAAACATTCAGTACTTC.

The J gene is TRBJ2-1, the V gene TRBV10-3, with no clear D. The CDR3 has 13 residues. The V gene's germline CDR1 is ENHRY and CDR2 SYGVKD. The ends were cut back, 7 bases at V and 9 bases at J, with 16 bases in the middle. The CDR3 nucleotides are TGTGCCATCAAGGCAGGAGATTGGGGTGAGCAGTTCTTC. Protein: CAIKAGDWGEQFF.

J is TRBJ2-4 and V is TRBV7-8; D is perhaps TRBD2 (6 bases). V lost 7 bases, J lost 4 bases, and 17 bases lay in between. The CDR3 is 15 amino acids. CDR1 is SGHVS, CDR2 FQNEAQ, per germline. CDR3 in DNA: TGTGCCAGCACCCTCAGATCCGGGGGTAAAAACATTCAGTACTTC. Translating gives CASTLRSGGKNIQYF.

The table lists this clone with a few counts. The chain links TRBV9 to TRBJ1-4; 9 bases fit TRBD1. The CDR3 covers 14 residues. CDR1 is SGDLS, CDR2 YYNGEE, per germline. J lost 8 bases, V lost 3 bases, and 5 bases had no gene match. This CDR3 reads CASSATQGAEKLFF. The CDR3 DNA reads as TGTGCCAGCAGCGCAACACAGGGGGCCGAAAAACTGTTTTTT.

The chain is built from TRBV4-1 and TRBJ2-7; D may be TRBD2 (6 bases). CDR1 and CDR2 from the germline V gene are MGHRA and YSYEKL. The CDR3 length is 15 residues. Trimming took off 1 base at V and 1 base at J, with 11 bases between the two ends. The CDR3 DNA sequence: TGCGCCAGCAGCCAAGGGTGGGACTGGTCCTACGAGCAGTACTTC. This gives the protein CASSQGWDWSYEQYF.

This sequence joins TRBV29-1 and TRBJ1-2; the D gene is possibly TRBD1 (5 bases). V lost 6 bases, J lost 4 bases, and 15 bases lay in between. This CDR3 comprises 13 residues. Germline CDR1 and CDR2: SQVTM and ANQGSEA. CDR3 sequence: CSVSRDGIYGYTF. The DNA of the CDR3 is TGCAGCGTGTCCCGGGACGGGATCTATGGCTACACCTTC.

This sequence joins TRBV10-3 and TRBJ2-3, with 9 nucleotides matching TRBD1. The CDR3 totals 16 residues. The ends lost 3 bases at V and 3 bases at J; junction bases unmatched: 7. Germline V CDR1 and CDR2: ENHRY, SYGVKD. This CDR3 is CAISDTGTGKTDTQYF. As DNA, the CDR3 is TGTGCCATCAGTGATACTGGGACAGGGAAGACAGATACGCAGTATTTT.

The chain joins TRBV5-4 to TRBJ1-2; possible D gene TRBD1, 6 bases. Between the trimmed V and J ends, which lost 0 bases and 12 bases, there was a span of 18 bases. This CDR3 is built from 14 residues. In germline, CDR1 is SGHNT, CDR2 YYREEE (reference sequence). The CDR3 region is CASSLGQDGGDHTF. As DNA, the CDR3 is TGTGCCAGCAGCTTGGGACAGGATGGAGGCGACCACACCTTC.

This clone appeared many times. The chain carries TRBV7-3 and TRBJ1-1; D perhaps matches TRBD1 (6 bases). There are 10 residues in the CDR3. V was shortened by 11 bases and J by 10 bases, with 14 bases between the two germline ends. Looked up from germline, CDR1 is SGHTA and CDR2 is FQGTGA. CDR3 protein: CARHSDRAFF. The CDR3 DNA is TGTGCCCGCCACTCGGACAGAGCTTTCTTT.

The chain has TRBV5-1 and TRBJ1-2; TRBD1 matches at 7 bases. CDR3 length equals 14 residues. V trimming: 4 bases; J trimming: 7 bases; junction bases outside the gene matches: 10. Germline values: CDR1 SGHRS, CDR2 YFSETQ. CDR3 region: CASSPLDRWSGYTF. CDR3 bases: TGCGCCAGCAGCCCCCTGGACAGGTGGAGTGGCTACACCTTC. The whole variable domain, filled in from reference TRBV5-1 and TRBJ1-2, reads KAGVTQTPRYLIKTRGQQVTLSCSPISGHRSVSWYQQTPGQGLQFLFEYFSETQRNKGNFPGRFSGRQFSNSRSEMNVSTLELGDSALYLCASSPLDRWSGYTFGSGTRLTVV.

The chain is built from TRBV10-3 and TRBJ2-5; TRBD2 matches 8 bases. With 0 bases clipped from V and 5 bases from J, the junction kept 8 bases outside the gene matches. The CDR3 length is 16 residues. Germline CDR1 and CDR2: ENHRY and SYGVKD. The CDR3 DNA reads TGTGCCATCAGTGAGTCCAGCGGGAGAGGTGGGGAGACCCAGTACTTC. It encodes CAISESSGRGGETQYF.

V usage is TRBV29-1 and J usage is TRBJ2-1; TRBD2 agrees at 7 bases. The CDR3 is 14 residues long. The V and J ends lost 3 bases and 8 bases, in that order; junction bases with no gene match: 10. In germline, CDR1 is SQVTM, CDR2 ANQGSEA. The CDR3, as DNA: TGCAGCGTTGATAACGGCGGGAGACGCGATGAGCAGTTCTTC. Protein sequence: CSVDNGGRRDEQFF.

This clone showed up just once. In DNA, the CDR3 is TGCGCCAGCAGCTTTGCAGGGTCGAACACCGGGGAGCTGTTTTTT. Amino acids: CASSFAGSNTGELFF. The chain is built from TRBV5-1 and TRBJ2-2; maybe TRBD1 (5 bases). The CDR3 contains 15 residues. Germline V gives CDR1 SGHRS, CDR2 YFSETQ. Between the trimmed V and J ends, which lost 2 bases and 0 bases, there was a span of 8 bases. Full variable domain (remainder filled in from reference TRBV5-1 and TRBJ2-2): KAGVTQTPRYLIKTRGQQVTLSCSPISGHRSVSWYQQTPGQGLQFLFEYFSETQRNKGNFPGRFSGRQFSNSRSEMNVSTLELGDSALYLCASSFAGSNTGELFFGEGSRLTVL.

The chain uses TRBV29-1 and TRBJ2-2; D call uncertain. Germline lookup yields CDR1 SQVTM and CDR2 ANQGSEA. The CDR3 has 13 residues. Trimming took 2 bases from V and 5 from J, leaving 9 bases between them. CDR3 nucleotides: TGCAGCGTTGAACAGGTTGTAACCGGGGAGCTGTTTTTT. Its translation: CSVEQVVTGELFF.

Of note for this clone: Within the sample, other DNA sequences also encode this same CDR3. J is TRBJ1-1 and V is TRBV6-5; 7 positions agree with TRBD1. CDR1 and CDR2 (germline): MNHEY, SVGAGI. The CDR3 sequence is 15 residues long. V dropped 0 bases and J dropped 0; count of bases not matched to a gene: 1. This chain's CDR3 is CASSYSRGLNTEAFF. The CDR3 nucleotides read TGTGCCAGCAGTTACTCGAGGGGGCTGAACACTGAAGCTTTCTTT.